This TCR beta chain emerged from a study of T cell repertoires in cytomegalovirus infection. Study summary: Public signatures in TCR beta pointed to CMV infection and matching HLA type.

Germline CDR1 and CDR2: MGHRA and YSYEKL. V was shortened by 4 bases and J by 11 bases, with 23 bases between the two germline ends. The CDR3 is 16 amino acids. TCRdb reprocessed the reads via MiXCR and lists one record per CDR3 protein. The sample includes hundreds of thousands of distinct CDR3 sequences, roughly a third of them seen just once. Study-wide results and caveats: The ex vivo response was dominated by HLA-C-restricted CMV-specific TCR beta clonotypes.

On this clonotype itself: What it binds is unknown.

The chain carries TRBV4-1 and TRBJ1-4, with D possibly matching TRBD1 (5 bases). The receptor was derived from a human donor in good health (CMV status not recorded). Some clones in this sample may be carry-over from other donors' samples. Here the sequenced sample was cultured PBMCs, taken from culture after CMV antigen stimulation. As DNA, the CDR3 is TGCGCCAGCAGCCGCGCCGGCCAGGTCGGGGGGTGGAAACTGTTTTTT. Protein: CASSRAGQVGGWKLFF.